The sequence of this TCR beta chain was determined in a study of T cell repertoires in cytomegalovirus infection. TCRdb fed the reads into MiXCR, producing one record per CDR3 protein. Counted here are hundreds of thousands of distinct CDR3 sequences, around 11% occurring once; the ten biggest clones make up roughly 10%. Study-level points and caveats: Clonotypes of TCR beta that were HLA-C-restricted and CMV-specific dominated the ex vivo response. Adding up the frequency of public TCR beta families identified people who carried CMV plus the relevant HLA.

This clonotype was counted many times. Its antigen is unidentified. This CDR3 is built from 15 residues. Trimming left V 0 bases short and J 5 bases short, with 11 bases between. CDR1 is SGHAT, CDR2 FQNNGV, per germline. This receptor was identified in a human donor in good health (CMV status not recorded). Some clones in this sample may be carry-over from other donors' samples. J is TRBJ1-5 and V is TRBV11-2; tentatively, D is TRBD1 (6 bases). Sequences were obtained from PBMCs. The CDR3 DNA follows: TGTGCCAGCAGCTTAGAATCAGGGGACCATCAGCCCCAGCATTTT. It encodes CASSLESGDHQPQHF. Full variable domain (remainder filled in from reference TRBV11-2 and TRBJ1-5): EAGVAQSPRYKIIEKRQSVAFWCNPISGHATLYWYQQILGQGPKLLIQFQNNGVVDDSQLPKDRFSAERLKGVDSTLKIQPAKLEDSAVYLCASSLESGDHQPQHFGDGTRLSIL.